This is a list of T cell receptor beta chains from one sample in a study of beta chain features in type 1 diabetes. The table came from immunoSEQ multiplex PCR; TCRdb's copy has only in-frame clones and leaves some out. The data contain 330,000 or so clones, 20% of them seen just once; the ten biggest clones take up about 0.045%. The sequenced sample was naive CD4+ T cells from blood. These TCRs come from a woman under 30 in good health. Each CDR3 is given with its conserved first and last residue. A D gene is named only where the DNA matches it firmly. Clone size appears in some rows only: once, few, many, or a class for an expanded clone.

v_gene	d_gene	j_gene	abundance	CDR3aa	CDR3nt
TRBV5-1	.	TRBJ2-7	.	CASSSLAQTSIYEQYF	TGCGCCAGCAGCTCCCTAGCCCAGACTAGTATCTACGAGCAGTACTTC
TRBV5-6	.	TRBJ2-7	.	CASSPAGTLSSYEQYF	TGTGCCAGCAGCCCCGCCGGGACACTAAGCTCCTACGAGCAGTACTTC
TRBV2	TRBD1	TRBJ2-3	.	CASSKQGDGDTQYF	TGTGCCAGCAGCAAACAGGGGGACGGAGATACGCAGTATTTT
TRBV27	.	TRBJ1-5	.	CASSWEGYGNQPQHF	TGTGCCAGCAGCTGGGAGGGGTATGGCAATCAGCCCCAGCATTTT
TRBV6-5	TRBD1	TRBJ1-4	.	CASSPGQATNEKLFF	TGTGCCAGCAGTCCGGGACAGGCAACTAATGAAAAACTGTTTTTT
TRBV2	TRBD1	TRBJ2-7	.	CAGKTGAAYEQYF	TGTGCCGGGAAGACAGGGGCCGCCTACGAGCAGTACTTC
TRBV7-9	TRBD2	TRBJ2-1	.	CASSLEGGPSYEQFF	TGTGCCAGCAGCTTGGAGGGAGGGCCGAGCTATGAGCAGTTCTTC
TRBV27	.	TRBJ2-7	few	CASSLGTLAKGYEQYF	TGTGCCAGCAGTCTAGGGACTCTGGCTAAAGGCTACGAGCAGTACTTC
TRBV30	TRBD1	TRBJ1-2	few	CAGGSGYGYTF	TGTGCAGGGGGCTCTGGCTATGGCTACACCTTC
TRBV2	TRBD1	TRBJ1-5	few	CARGQGASNQPQHF	TGTGCCCGGGGACAGGGGGCAAGCAATCAGCCCCAGCATTTT
TRBV5-4	TRBD2	TRBJ2-3	few	CASSSKAGATTDTQYF	TGTGCCAGCAGCTCCAAAGCGGGAGCCACCACAGATACGCAGTATTTT
TRBV29-1	.	TRBJ1-5	.	CTGDAPRTARNQPQHF	TGCACCGGTGATGCCCCAAGGACAGCTCGCAATCAGCCCCAGCATTTT
TRBV5-1	.	TRBJ2-1	.	CASSPRTGRDEQFF	TGCGCCAGCAGCCCCCGGACAGGGAGGGATGAGCAGTTCTTC
TRBV7-2	.	TRBJ2-1	.	CASSPSAQRDNEQFF	TGTGCCAGCAGCCCCTCGGCCCAGAGGGACAATGAGCAGTTCTTC
TRBV4-1	.	TRBJ1-1	.	CASSQQGAPANTEAFF	TGCGCCAGCAGCCAACAGGGCGCCCCCGCGAACACTGAAGCTTTCTTT
TRBV7-9	.	TRBJ1-2	.	CASSLDYRGSNGYTF	TGTGCCAGCAGCTTAGATTACCGGGGGAGCAATGGCTACACCTTC
TRBV5-1	TRBD1	TRBJ1-1	few	CASSIPGGDEAFF	TGCGCCAGCAGCATACCAGGGGGCGACGAAGCTTTCTTT
TRBV5-1	.	TRBJ1-1	few	CASSLGAVNTEAFF	TGCGCCAGCAGCTTGGGTGCAGTGAACACTGAAGCTTTCTTT